This T cell receptor beta chain comes out of a study of a mutant IDH1 vaccine in newly diagnosed glioma. As for the study in general: Beforehand, treatment had been radiotherapy, temozolomide, or both; the majority received both.

Time point reported: week 35, safety follow-up. Each vaccine dose was 300 ug of mutant IDH1 20-mer peptide, with topical imiquimod. The V gene end was trimmed by 2 bases and the J gene end by 7 bases; junction bases not matched to a gene: 11. The CDR3 extends over 16 amino acids. Germline V lookup: CDR1 MDHEN, CDR2 SYDVKM. Turning to this clone: Its antigen is unidentified.

Data came from immunoSEQ multiplex PCR; TCRdb stores just in-frame clones and leaves some out. The table shows 45,000 or so clones, with roughly 79% occurring only once. The sequence derives from a woman aged 40 to 50 with glioma. Some clones in this sample may be carry-over from other donors' samples. This chain links TRBV28 with TRBJ2-1; TRBD2 matches 7 bases. The specimen comprised PBMCs, sampled from a glioma patient whose treatment included an IDH1 peptide vaccine. Here the CDR3 reads CASSLIDGRKRNEQFF. For the CDR3, the DNA is TGTGCCAGCAGTTTAATAGACGGGAGGAAGAGAAATGAGCAGTTCTTC.